A single sample gave rise to the 11 T cell receptor beta chains below, sequenced in a study of blood T cell repertoires in COVID-19 (dated by TCRdb to 2019 to 2021). Library preparation was by the immunoSEQ multiplex PCR assay. The table comes from immuneACCESS by way of TCRdb, which keeps in-frame sequences with V and J called. Part of the clones is missing from these tables; in studies checked, under half for an unresolved V gene and the rest for unknown reasons. The sample includes about 110,000 clones, with about two thirds observed a single time. Approximately 0.88% of the sample is held by the ten biggest clonotypes. The sample taken for sequencing was peripheral blood. The source of these receptors is a human donor with acute or convalescent COVID-19. The donor label of this sample is uncertain.

The chain recombines TRBV14 with TRBJ2-1; 8 bases map to TRBD1. In germline, CDR1 is SGHDN, CDR2 FVKESK. The V segment lost 4 bases and the J segment 4 bases; nucleotides outside the gene matches: 3. CDR3 size: 14 residues. This CDR3 is CASSRQGNYNEQFF. CDR3 coding DNA: TGTGCCAGCAGCCGACAGGGGAATTACAATGAGCAGTTCTTC.

The chain links TRBV18 to TRBJ1-2, with 8 bases aligning to TRBD1. The CDR3 spans 15 residues. Looked up from germline, CDR1 is KGHSH and CDR2 is LQKENI. V shed 2 bases, J shed 5 bases, and the junction held 7 bases outside the gene matches. The CDR3 DNA is TGTGCCAGCTCACCAGCTACCGGACAGGGTTATGGCTACACCTTC. It yields the protein CASSPATGQGYGYTF.

The chain joins TRBV2 to TRBJ1-2; TRBD1 is a possible D gene (5 bases). Germline assignment: CDR1 SNHLY and CDR2 FYNNEI. CDR3 length: 13 residues. Trimming pared 8 bases from V and 8 bases from J, leaving 18 bases between. For the CDR3, the DNA is TGTGCCAGCTTCCTCGGGGGTTTTTACGGCTACACCTTC. It specifies CASFLGGFYGYTF.

Notes on this clone: Other DNA variants within this sample encode the same CDR3. CDR3 residues: CASSGTGIDEQYF. CDR3 sequence (DNA): TGTGCCAGCAGTGGGACAGGTATTGACGAGCAGTACTTC. J is TRBJ2-7 and V is TRBV2; 7 bases agree with TRBD1. In germline, CDR1 is SNHLY, CDR2 FYNNEI. The CDR3 runs to 13 residues. V gave up 4 bases and J gave up 5 bases; unmatched junction bases: 5. The whole variable domain, remainder taken from reference TRBV2 and TRBJ2-7, is EPEVTQTPSHQVTQMGQEVILRCVPISNHLYFYWYRQILGQKVEFLVSFYNNEISEKSEIFDDQFSVERPDGSNFTLKIRSTKLEDSAMYFCASSGTGIDEQYFGPGTRLTVT.

This clone was seen a few times. CDR3 sequence: CSGGQTSYEQYF. CDR3 sequence (DNA): TGCAGCGGAGGACAGACCTCCTACGAGCAGTACTTC. The rearrangement links TRBV29-1 to TRBJ2-7; tentatively, D is TRBD1 (6 bases). Germline loops: CDR1 SQVTM, CDR2 ANQGSEA. The ends were cut back, 7 bases at V and 0 bases at J, with 10 bases in the middle. This CDR3 is built from 12 residues.

The chain carries TRBV10-2 and TRBJ2-5; TRBD2 agrees at 7 bases. V lost 6 bases to trimming and J lost 1 base; unmatched junction nucleotides: 2. Germline loops: CDR1 WSHSY, CDR2 SAAADI. CDR3 length: 13 residues. CDR3 loop: CASRSGVQETQYF. CDR3 bases: TGCGCCAGCAGGAGCGGGGTCCAAGAGACCCAGTACTTC.

This chain uses TRBV12-3 or TRBV12-4 with TRBJ1-2; D perhaps matches TRBD1 (6 bases). V shed 4 bases and J shed 8 bases, with 14 bases lying between them. CDR3 length: 13 residues. CDR3 region: CASSSQGFGGYTF. Written as DNA, the CDR3 is TGTGCCAGCAGTTCGCAGGGGTTTGGGGGCTACACCTTC.

Comments on this clone: The junction differs from germline at one of its ends, possibly a read error. V and J are TRBV7-6 and TRBJ2-3; 9 nucleotides agree with TRBD2. The germline CDR1 and CDR2 sequences are SGHVS and FNYEAQ. The CDR3 consists of 15 residues. CDR3 residues: CASSLAGASTDTQYF. As DNA, the CDR3 is TGTGCCAGCAGTTTAGCGGGGGCTAGCACAGATACGCAGTATTTT.

This clone showed up just once. The chain recombines TRBV10-3 with TRBJ2-3, with a weak D call TRBD2 (6 bases). The CDR3 covers 14 residues. The germline gives CDR1 ENHRY, CDR2 SYGVKD. V lost 11 bases, J lost 0 bases, and 15 bases lay in between. The CDR3 DNA reads TGTGCCGCCTCTTTCGGGGGAAGCACAGATACGCAGTATTTT. It translates to CAASFGGSTDTQYF.

This rearrangement joins TRBV7-2 to TRBJ2-7; a possible D gene is TRBD1 (6 bases). CDR3 length: 15 residues. In germline, CDR1 is SGHTA, CDR2 FQGNSA. With 5 bases removed from V and 9 bases from J, the gap between germline ends came to 23 bases. CDR3 sequence reads: CASSPSGTPESRQYF. CDR3 sequence (DNA): TGTGCCAGCAGCCCCTCCGGGACACCCGAGTCCCGGCAGTACTTC. Supplemented by reference TRBV7-2 and TRBJ2-7, the full variable domain reads GAGVSQSPSNKVTEKGKDVELRCDPISGHTALYWYRQSLGQGLEFLIYFQGNSAPDKSGLPSDRFSAERTGGSVSTLTIQRTQQEDSAVYLCASSPSGTPESRQYFGPGTRLTVT.

As to this clone: This same CDR3 is encoded by further DNA sequences in the sample. The chain combines TRBV5-1 with TRBJ1-1; D uncertain. Between the trimmed V and J ends, which lost 4 bases and 6 bases, there was a span of 13 bases. Germline-derived CDR1 and CDR2 are SGHRS and YFSETQ. The CDR3 consists of 13 residues. The CDR3 spells CASSLDRGSEAFF. Here the CDR3 DNA reads TGCGCCAGCAGCCTCGACCGAGGGTCTGAAGCTTTCTTT.